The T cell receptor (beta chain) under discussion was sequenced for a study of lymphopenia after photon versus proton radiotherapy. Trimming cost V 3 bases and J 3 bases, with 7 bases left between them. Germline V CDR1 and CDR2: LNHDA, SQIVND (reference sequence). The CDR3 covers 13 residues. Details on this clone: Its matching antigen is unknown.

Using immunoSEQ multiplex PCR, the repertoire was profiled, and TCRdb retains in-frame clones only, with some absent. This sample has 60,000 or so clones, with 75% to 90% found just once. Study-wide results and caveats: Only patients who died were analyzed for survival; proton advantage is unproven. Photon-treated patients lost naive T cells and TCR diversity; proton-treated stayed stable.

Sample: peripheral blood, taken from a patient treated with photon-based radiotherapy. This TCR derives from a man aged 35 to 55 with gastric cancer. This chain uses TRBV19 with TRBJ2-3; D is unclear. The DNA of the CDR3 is TGTGCCAGTAGTATGGGCATTACAGATACGCAGTATTTT. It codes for CASSMGITDTQYF.